This TCR beta chain emerged from a study of blood T cell repertoires in COVID-19. Study at large: Sample material is recorded as cDNA or gDNA derived from T cells, B-cell-depleted T cells, or PBMCs.

Repertoires were generated with immunoSEQ multiplex PCR, while TCRdb's copy carries only in-frame clones and drops some. The repertoire consists of over 400,000 clones, with about nine tenths occurring once and the leading ten covering 8.3%. The sequenced sample consisted of PBMCs or T cells enriched from blood (not recorded which). The receptor's source is a woman in her sixties or seventies who had recovered from COVID-19.

The CDR3 loop is CASSQDLGRGVDGYTF. The CDR3 coding sequence is TGCGCCAGCAGCCAAGATTTAGGGCGGGGGGTGGATGGCTACACCTTC. V gene TRBV4-1 combines with J gene TRBJ1-2; D is perhaps TRBD1 (5 bases). Trimming removed 0 bases from V and 6 bases from J, with 17 bases in between. The CDR3 runs to 16 residues. Germline CDR1 MGHRA, CDR2 YSYEKL.